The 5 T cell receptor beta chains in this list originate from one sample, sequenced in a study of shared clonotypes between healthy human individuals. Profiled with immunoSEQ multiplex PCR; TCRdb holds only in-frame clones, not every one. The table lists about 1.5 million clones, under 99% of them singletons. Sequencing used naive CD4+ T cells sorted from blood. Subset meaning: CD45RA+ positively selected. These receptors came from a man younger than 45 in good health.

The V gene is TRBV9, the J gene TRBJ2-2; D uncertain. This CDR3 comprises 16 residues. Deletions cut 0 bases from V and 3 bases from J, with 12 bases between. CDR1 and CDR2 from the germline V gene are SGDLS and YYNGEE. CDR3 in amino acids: CASSVVGSPDTGELFF. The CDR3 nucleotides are TGTGCCAGCAGCGTAGTAGGTTCACCTGACACCGGGGAGCTGTTTTTT.

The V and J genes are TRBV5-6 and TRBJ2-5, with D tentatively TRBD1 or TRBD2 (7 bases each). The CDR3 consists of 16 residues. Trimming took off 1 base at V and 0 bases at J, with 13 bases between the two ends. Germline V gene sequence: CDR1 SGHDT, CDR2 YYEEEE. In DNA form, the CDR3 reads TGTGCCAGCAGCTTGAGGGGGAGGGGGCACCAAGAGACCCAGTACTTC. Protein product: CASSLRGRGHQETQYF.

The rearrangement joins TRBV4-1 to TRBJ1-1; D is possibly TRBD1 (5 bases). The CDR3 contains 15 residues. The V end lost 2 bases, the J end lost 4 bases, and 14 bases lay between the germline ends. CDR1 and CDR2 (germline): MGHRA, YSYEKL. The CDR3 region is CASSQRSREGTEAFF. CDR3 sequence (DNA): TGCGCCAGCAGCCAACGTTCCAGGGAGGGCACTGAAGCTTTCTTT.

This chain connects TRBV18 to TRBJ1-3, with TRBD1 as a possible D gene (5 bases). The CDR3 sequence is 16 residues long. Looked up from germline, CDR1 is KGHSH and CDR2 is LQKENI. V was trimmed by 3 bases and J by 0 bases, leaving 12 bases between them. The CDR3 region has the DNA TGTGCCAGCTCACCCCCCGGGGGAAACTCTGGAAACACCATATATTTT. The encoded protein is CASSPPGGNSGNTIYF.

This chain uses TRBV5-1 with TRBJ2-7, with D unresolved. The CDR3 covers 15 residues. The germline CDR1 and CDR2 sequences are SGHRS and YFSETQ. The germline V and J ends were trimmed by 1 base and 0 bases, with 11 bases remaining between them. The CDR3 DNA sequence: TGCGCCAGCAGCTTGAGGGCCGTAAACTCCTACGAGCAGTACTTC. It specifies CASSLRAVNSYEQYF.